The clone carrying this T cell receptor (beta chain) showed up just once. The target antigen is unknown. The germline gives CDR1 GTSNPN, CDR2 SVGIG (reference sequence). J was trimmed by 5 bases and V by 8 bases; bases with no gene match: 6. The CDR3 runs to 13 residues. These data come from a study of cytomegalovirus exposure and HLA in healthy donors. Study overall: Ancestry clustering placed 81% of roughly 410 genotyped donors in the Caucasian-associated cluster. Study-wide points: Productive rates of about 90% or about 30% were seen for most TCR beta V segments in an earlier analysis.

PCR amplification relied on 60 Vbeta primers (plus 13 Jbeta primers). Sequencing was performed with immunoSEQ multiplex PCR; in TCRdb, only in-frame clones are kept and a portion is missing. Of some 130,000 clones in the sample, approximately 80% were seen once. What was sequenced was PBMCs. This TCR came from a male donor in good health and CMV-seronegative. J is TRBJ2-1 and V is TRBV30; 10 nucleotides match TRBD2. CDR3 sequence: CAGRLAGHNEQFF. Here the CDR3 DNA reads TGTGCCGGTAGACTAGCGGGCCACAATGAGCAGTTCTTC.